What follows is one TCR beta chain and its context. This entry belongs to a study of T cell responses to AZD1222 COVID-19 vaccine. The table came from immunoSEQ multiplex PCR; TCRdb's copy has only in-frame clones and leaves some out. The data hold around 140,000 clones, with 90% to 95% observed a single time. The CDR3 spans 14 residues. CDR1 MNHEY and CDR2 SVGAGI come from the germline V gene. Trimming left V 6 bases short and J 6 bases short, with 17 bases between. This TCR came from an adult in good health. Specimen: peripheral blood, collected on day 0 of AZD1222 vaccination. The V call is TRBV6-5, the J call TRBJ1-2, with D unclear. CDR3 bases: TGTGCCAGCAGAAATTTGGGGATTGGGAATGGCTACACCTTC. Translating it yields CASRNLGIGNGYTF.